In this sample, the clone carrying this T cell receptor beta chain turned up once. Antigen unknown. This CDR3 comprises 16 residues. CDR1 is SGHTA, CDR2 FQGNSA, per germline. V lost 2 bases to trimming and J lost 4 bases, with 17 bases between them. The data originate from a study of T cell responses to AZD1222 COVID-19 vaccine. Repertoires were generated with immunoSEQ multiplex PCR, while TCRdb's copy carries only in-frame clones and drops some. The table has some 170,000 clones, approximately 90% seen once. The study, taken as a whole, reports: Compared with day 0, the breadth and depth of the Spike-specific TCR repertoire rose significantly after two doses of AZD1222.

The clonotype originates from an adult who received the MenACWY meningococcal vaccine as a control. This specimen consisted of peripheral blood, obtained 28 days after the second dose of the MenACWY control vaccine. V is TRBV7-2 and J is TRBJ1-2; unclear D gene. The CDR3 bases are TGTGCCAGCAGCTTACGGGCCCGGAACTCTTTCTATGGCTACACCTTC. Translation gives CASSLRARNSFYGYTF.